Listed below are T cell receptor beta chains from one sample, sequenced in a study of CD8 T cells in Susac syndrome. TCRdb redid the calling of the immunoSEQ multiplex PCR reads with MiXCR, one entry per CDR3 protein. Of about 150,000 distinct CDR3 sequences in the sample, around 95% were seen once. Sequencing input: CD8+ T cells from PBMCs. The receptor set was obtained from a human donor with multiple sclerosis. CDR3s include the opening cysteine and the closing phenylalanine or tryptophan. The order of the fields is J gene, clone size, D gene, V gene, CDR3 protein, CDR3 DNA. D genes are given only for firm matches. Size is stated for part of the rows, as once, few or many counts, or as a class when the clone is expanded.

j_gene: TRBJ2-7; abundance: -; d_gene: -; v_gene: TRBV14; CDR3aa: CASSQARRFYEQYF; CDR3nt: TGTGCCAGCAGCCAGGCCAGGCGATTCTACGAGCAGTACTTC
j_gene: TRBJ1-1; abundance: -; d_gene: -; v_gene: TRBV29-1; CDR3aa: CSGSRSDEAFF; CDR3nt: TGCAGCGGGTCGCGCTCAGATGAAGCTTTCTTT
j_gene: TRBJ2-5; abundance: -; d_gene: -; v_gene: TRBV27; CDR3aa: CASSNQDQETQYF; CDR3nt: TGTGCCAGCAGCAACCAAGATCAAGAGACCCAGTACTTC
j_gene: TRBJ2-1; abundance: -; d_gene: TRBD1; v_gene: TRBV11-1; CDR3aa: CASSSQLRRGFIGSNYNEQFF; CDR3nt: TGTGCCAGCAGCTCCCAGCTCCGCAGGGGGTTCATTGGTAGCAACTACAATGAGCAGTTCTTC
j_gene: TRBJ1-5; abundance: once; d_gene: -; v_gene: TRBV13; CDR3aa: CASSLGRNNQPQHF; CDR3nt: TGTGCCAGCAGCTTAGGACGGAACAATCAGCCCCAGCATTTT
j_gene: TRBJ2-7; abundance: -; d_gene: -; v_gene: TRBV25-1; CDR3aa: CASSVNIEQYF; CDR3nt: TGTGCCAGCAGTGTCAATATCGAGCAGTACTTC
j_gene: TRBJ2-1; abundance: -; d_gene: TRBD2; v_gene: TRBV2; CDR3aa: CASSDGGGADEQFF; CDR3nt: TGTGCCAGCAGTGACGGCGGGGGGGCAGATGAGCAGTTCTTC
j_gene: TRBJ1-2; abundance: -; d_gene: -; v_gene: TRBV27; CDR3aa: CASGEGGIGYGYTF; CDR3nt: TGTGCCAGCGGAGAAGGGGGAATTGGCTATGGCTACACCTTC
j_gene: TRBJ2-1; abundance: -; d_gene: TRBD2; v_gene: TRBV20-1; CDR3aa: CSAHNGLAGDLNEQFF; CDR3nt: TGCAGTGCTCATAATGGACTAGCGGGGGACCTCAATGAGCAGTTCTTC
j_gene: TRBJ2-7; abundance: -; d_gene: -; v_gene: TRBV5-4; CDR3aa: CASSLVKLGKDEQYF; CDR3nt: TGTGCCAGCAGCTTGGTTAAGCTGGGAAAGGACGAGCAGTACTTC
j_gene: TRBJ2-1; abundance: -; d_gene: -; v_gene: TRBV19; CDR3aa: CASSIDTNSYNEQFF; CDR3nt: TGTGCCAGTAGTATTGACACGAACTCCTACAATGAGCAGTTCTTC
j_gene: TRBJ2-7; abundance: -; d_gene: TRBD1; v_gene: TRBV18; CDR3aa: CASSPGTGGWEQYF; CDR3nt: TGTGCCAGCTCACCCGGGACAGGGGGATGGGAGCAGTACTTC
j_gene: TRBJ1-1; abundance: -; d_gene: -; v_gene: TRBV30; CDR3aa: CASTQVNTEAFF; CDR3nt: TGTGCCTCGACACAGGTGAACACTGAAGCTTTCTTT
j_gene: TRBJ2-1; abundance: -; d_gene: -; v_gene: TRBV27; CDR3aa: CASSLSWDSRDEQFF; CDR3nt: TGTGCCAGCAGTTTATCGTGGGATAGCAGGGATGAGCAGTTCTTC
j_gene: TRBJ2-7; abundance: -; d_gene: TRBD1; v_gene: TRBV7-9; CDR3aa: CASSSLTGGAPYEQYF; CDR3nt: TGTGCCAGCAGCTCCCTGACAGGGGGCGCCCCCTACGAGCAGTACTTC
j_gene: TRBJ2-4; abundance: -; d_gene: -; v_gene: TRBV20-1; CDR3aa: CSARGGHSKNIQYF; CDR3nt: TGCAGTGCTAGAGGGGGACACTCCAAAAACATTCAGTACTTC